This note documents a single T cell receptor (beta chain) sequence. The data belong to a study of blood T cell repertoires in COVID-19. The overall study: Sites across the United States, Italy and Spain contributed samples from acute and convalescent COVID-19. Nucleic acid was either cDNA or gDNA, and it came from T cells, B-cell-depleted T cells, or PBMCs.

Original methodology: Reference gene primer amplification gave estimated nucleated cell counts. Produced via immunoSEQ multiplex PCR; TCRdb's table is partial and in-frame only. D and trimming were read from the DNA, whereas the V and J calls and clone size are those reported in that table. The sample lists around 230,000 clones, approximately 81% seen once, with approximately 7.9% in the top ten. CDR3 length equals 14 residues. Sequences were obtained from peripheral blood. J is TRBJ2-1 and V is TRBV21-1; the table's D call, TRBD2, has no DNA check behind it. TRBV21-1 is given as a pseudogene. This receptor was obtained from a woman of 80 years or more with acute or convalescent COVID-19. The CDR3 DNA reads TGTGCCAGCAGCAATGGCGGGACTTACAATGAGCAGTTCTTC. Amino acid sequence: CASSNGGTYNEQFF.